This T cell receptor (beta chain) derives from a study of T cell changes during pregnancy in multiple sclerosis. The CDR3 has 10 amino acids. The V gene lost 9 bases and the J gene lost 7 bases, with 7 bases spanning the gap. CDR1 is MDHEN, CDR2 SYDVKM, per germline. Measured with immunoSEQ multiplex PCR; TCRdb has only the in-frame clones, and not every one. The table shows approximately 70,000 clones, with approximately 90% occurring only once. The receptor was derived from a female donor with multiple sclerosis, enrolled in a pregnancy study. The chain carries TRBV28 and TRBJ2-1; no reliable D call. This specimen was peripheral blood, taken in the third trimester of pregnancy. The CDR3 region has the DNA TGTGCCAGTCGAGCTAATGAGCAGTTCTTC. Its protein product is CASRANEQFF.